This entry lists 18 T cell receptor beta chains sequenced from one sample in a study of T cells in Graves' hyperthyroidism and ophthalmopathy. The investigators amplified TCR beta CDR3 regions from RNA transcripts. Carried out on the TCR CDR3, a first-round RT-PCR used the HTBI primer set. From the multiplex PCR reads, TCRdb called clonotypes with MiXCR, one entry per CDR3 protein. The data show fewer than 500,000 distinct CDR3 sequences, roughly 14% seen once. Sequenced material: blood. These TCRs come from a man aged 30 to 39 with Graves' hyperthyroidism that later progressed to Graves' ophthalmopathy.

This clonotype has at least ten counts. The gene calls are TRBV7-9 and TRBJ1-6; D is unclear. This CDR3 is built from 13 residues. Germline-derived CDR1 and CDR2 are SEHNR and FQNEAQ (reference sequence). V lost 0 bases to trimming and J lost 9 bases, with 6 bases between them. The CDR3 loop reads CASSLAAGSPLHF. For the CDR3, the DNA is TGTGCCAGCAGCTTAGCCGCAGGTTCACCCCTCCACTTT.

This clonotype was seen repeatedly, ten times or more. This chain joins TRBV2 and TRBJ2-7; D might be TRBD1 or TRBD2, each matching 6 bases. Trimming removed 3 bases from V and 2 bases from J, with 14 bases in between. CDR3 length equals 15 residues. Germline assignment: CDR1 SNHLY and CDR2 FYNNEI. CDR3 amino acids: CASSEFGGTTYEQYF. CDR3 DNA: TGTGCCAGCAGTGAGTTCGGAGGGACAACCTACGAGCAGTACTTC.

This clonotype showed up many times. This rearrangement joins TRBV7-9 to TRBJ1-1; D ambiguous. The CDR3 is made up of 15 amino acids. Looked up from germline, CDR1 is SEHNR and CDR2 is FQNEAQ (reference sequence). V was trimmed by 2 bases and J by 6 bases, leaving 16 bases between them. The CDR3 nucleotides read TGTGCCAGCAGCTTAAATGTCGGACGTAGGGCTGAAGCTTTCTTT. Its translation: CASSLNVGRRAEAFF.

This clonotype came up many times. V and J are TRBV7-9 and TRBJ2-1; 9 positions match TRBD2. The junction had 10 bases not matched to a gene; V was cut back by 1 base and J by 3 bases. There are 18 residues in the CDR3. From germline, CDR1 is SEHNR and CDR2 FQNEAQ (reference sequence). CDR3 DNA: TGTGCCAGCAGCTTAGGGAGACTTGGCGGGGGGGGCTACAATGAGCAGTTCTTC. It codes for CASSLGRLGGGGYNEQFF. Together with reference TRBV7-9 and TRBJ2-1, the CDR3 gives the full variable domain: DTGVSQNPRHKITKRGQNVTFRCDPISEHNRLYWYRQTLGQGPEFLTYFQNEAQLEKSRLLSDRFSAERPKGSFSTLEIQRTEQGDSAMYLCASSLGRLGGGGYNEQFFGPGTRLTVL.

CDR3 DNA: TGTGCCAGCAGTACCGGGACAGAGGCGCCGGGGGGCTACACCTTC. Translated, it gives CASSTGTEAPGGYTF. V and J are TRBV6-1 and TRBJ1-2; 7 bases line up with TRBD1. CDR3 length equals 15 residues. Germline CDR1 reads MNHNS; CDR2 reads SASEGT. V lost 5 bases to trimming and J lost 8 bases; unmatched junction nucleotides: 14.

A few counts support this clonotype. J is TRBJ2-1 and V is TRBV15; tentatively, D is TRBD1 or TRBD2 (6 bases each). The CDR3 extends over 15 amino acids. Deletions cut 0 bases from V and 10 bases from J, with 16 bases between. Germline CDR1 and CDR2: LNHNV and YYDKDF (reference sequence). CDR3 bases: TGTGCCACCAGCAGAGATGGGGCCGGGGGCCGAGAGCAGTTCTTC. This encodes CATSRDGAGGREQFF.

This clonotype was observed at least ten times. The genes are TRBV18 and TRBJ1-1; D is unresolved. The V gene lost 3 bases and the J gene lost 1 base, with 9 bases spanning the gap. This CDR3 is 14 amino acids long. Germline V gives CDR1 KGHSH, CDR2 LQKENI. The CDR3: CASSPTFSNTEAFF. Here the CDR3 DNA reads TGTGCCAGCTCACCCACCTTTTCGAACACTGAAGCTTTCTTT.

Ten or more counts support this clonotype. CDR3 DNA sequence: TGTGCCAGCAGCTCCGCGGGGAACTACGAGCAGTACTTC. It translates to CASSSAGNYEQYF. The chain recombines TRBV7-8 with TRBJ2-7, with TRBD2 as a possible D gene (6 bases). Per germline, CDR1 SGHVS and CDR2 FQNEAQ. The CDR3 loop spans 13 amino acids. V was pared by 4 bases and J by 3 bases, with 10 bases between.

The chain carries TRBV7-9 and TRBJ2-1, with D possibly being TRBD1 or TRBD2 (6 bases each). The V end was cut by 2 bases, the J end by 7 bases, with 15 bases between. The CDR3 runs to 15 residues. The germline gives CDR1 SEHNR, CDR2 FQNEAQ (reference sequence). The CDR3 DNA reads TGTGCCAGCAGCTTACTCCGGGGGCTTGTAAATGAGCAGTTCTTC. Its translation: CASSLLRGLVNEQFF. Based on the CDR3 plus reference TRBV7-9 and TRBJ2-1, the full variable domain is DTGVSQNPRHKITKRGQNVTFRCDPISEHNRLYWYRQTLGQGPEFLTYFQNEAQLEKSRLLSDRFSAERPKGSFSTLEIQRTEQGDSAMYLCASSLLRGLVNEQFFGPGTRLTVL.

This clonotype showed up just a few times. The chain recombines TRBV2 with TRBJ1-4, with 8 bases fitting TRBD1. This CDR3 region has 14 residues. Germline CDR1 is SNHLY and CDR2 is FYNNEI. The V gene end was trimmed by 6 bases and the J gene end by 7 bases; junction bases not matched to a gene: 7. This CDR3 reads CASRSRQGFEKLFF. Written as DNA, the CDR3 is TGTGCCAGCAGGTCGCGACAGGGGTTTGAAAAACTGTTTTTT.

The sample holds many counts of this clonotype. V and J are TRBV12-3 or TRBV12-4 and TRBJ2-3, with a possible D match to TRBD2 (7 bases). Trimming pared 3 bases from V and 5 bases from J, leaving 15 bases between. The CDR3 is 15 residues long. CDR3 in DNA: TGTGCCAGCAGTTTGGCGGGGGCTGAGGAAGATACGCAGTATTTT. It translates to CASSLAGAEEDTQYF.

The sample holds many counts of this clonotype. The chain uses TRBV10-3 and TRBJ2-7; D is unresolved. Germline V CDR1 and CDR2: ENHRY, SYGVKD. The ends were cut back, 7 bases at V and 0 bases at J, with 10 bases in the middle. The CDR3 consists of 13 residues. Here the CDR3 DNA reads TGTGCCATCATGCTGGATTTCTCCTACGAGCAGTACTTC. Protein product: CAIMLDFSYEQYF.

Note on this clonotype: Since a much larger clone is just one base distant, this may be a read error. The V call is TRBV4-1, the J call TRBJ2-2; TRBD2 matches at 9 bases. Per germline, CDR1 MGHRA and CDR2 YSYEKL. The CDR3 has 17 amino acids. J lost 5 bases, V lost 1 base, and 8 bases had no gene match. This CDR3 reads CASSQGGIAGVTGELFF. DNA of the CDR3: TGCGCCAGCAGCCAAGGGGGGATAGCGGGGGTGACCGGGGAGCTGTTTTTT.

For this clonotype: At one end, the junction sequence differs from germline, possibly due to a read error. This chain connects TRBV6-5 to TRBJ1-6, with 9 bases lining up with TRBD1. The length of the CDR3 is 15 residues. Germline CDR1 and CDR2: MNHEY and SVGAGI. The CDR3 protein is CASSNSGTGIGPLHF. The CDR3 DNA is TGTGCCAGCAGTAACTCCGGGACAGGGATTGGCCCCCTCCACTTT.

The chain has TRBV12-3 or TRBV12-4 and TRBJ2-7, with 11 bases fitting TRBD1. This CDR3 is 14 amino acids long. The V gene end was trimmed by 5 bases and the J gene end by 7 bases; junction bases not matched to a gene: 7. The CDR3 spells CASSIRTGGEEQYF. Here the CDR3 DNA reads TGTGCCAGCAGTATCAGGACAGGGGGCGAAGAGCAGTACTTC.

This CDR3 is CASTAQGNTEAFF. The CDR3 DNA is TGTGCCAGCACGGCGCAGGGGAACACTGAAGCTTTCTTT. V is TRBV25-1 and J is TRBJ1-1, with D perhaps TRBD1 (5 bases). This CDR3 has 13 amino acids. Per germline, CDR1 MGHDK and CDR2 SYGVNS. V shed 7 bases and J shed 1 base, with 10 bases lying between them. The full variable domain, in which reference TRBV25-1 and TRBJ1-1 provide the parts outside the CDR3, is EADIYQTPRYLVIGTGKKITLECSQTMGHDKMYWYQQDPGMELHLIHYSYGVNSTEKGDLSSESTVSRIRTEHFPLTLESARPSHTSQYLCASTAQGNTEAFFGQGTRLTVV.

This clonotype was recorded many times. The rearrangement uses TRBV5-6 and TRBJ2-2, with 7 bases aligning to TRBD1. In germline, CDR1 is SGHDT, CDR2 YYEEEE. This CDR3 is built from 16 residues. Losses at the gene ends were 1 base for V and 5 bases for J; bases not matched to a gene: 8. DNA of the CDR3: TGTGCCAGCAGCTTGCGGGCGACAGGGATGACCGGGGAGCTGTTTTTT. Translation gives CASSLRATGMTGELFF. Looking up the rest from reference TRBV5-6 and TRBJ2-2 gives the full variable domain: DAGVTQSPTHLIKTRGQQVTLRCSPKSGHDTVSWYQQALGQGPQFIFQYYEEEERQRGNFPDRFSGHQFPNYSSELNVNALLLGDSALYLCASSLRATGMTGELFFGEGSRLTVL.

In this sample, this clonotype turned up many times. The CDR3 protein is CSASGQDPYEQYF. For the CDR3, the DNA is TGCAGTGCTTCCGGACAGGACCCCTACGAGCAGTACTTC. The chain joins TRBV20-1 to TRBJ2-7; 7 bases are shared with TRBD1. The germline CDR1 and CDR2 sequences are DFQATT and SNEGSKA (reference sequence). V was pared by 5 bases and J by 2 bases, with 6 bases of the junction left unmatched. The CDR3 totals 13 residues.